These 2 T cell receptor beta chains originate from one sample sequenced in a study of blood T cell repertoires in COVID-19. Some clones are missing from TCRdb's copy, which holds only in-frame ones; the method was immunoSEQ multiplex PCR. The sample contains 100,000 or so clones, approximately 80% of which appear only once. Sequencing was done on a sample of peripheral blood. All receptors derive from a man in his fifties or sixties with acute or convalescent COVID-19.

This clone showed up just once. V is TRBV10-3 and J is TRBJ1-1; 9 positions match TRBD1. The CDR3 runs to 16 residues. CDR1 ENHRY and CDR2 SYGVKD come from the germline V gene. The V gene end was trimmed by 8 bases and the J gene end by 3 bases; junction bases not matched to a gene: 13. DNA of the CDR3: TGTGCCATCGGAAAAGCCGGGGACAGGGTATACACTGAAGCTTTCTTT. It yields the protein CAIGKAGDRVYTEAFF.

V usage is TRBV7-8 and J usage is TRBJ1-2; D possibly corresponds to TRBD1 (6 bases). Trimming removed 4 bases from V and 8 bases from J, with 20 bases in between. CDR1 and CDR2 from the germline V gene are SGHVS and FQNEAQ. The CDR3 totals 15 residues. CDR3 loop: CASSSQGMPVDGYTF. In DNA form, the CDR3 reads TGTGCCAGCAGCTCACAGGGCATGCCGGTCGACGGCTACACCTTC.